This T cell receptor (beta chain) was retrieved from a study of beta chain features in type 1 diabetes. In this sample, this clone turned up a few times. Expressed TCRB transcripts were sequenced, since all the RNA that had been isolated was reverse transcribed. The average read count of naive, central memory and regulatory T cell samples was some 3.9 million. The protocol was immunoSEQ multiplex PCR, while the TCRdb copy is restricted to in-frame clones and leaves out a portion. The repertoire consists of about 320,000 clones, with about 15% occurring once and the leading ten covering approximately 6.7%. Germline V lookup: CDR1 SNHLY, CDR2 FYNNEI. This CDR3 has 15 amino acids. After removal of 5 bases from V and 2 bases from J, the junction contained 5 bases not matched to a gene.

This receptor was obtained from a man younger than 45 in good health. Sequencing was done on a sample of central memory CD4+ T cells from blood. The genes are TRBV2 and TRBJ1-3; 8 bases match TRBD1. CDR3 region: CASSRQGNAGNTIYF. The CDR3 DNA sequence: TGTGCCAGCAGTAGACAGGGGAACGCTGGAAACACCATATATTTT.